In its sample, the clone carrying this T cell receptor beta chain was seen a few times. CDR3 length: 15 residues. Germline-derived CDR1 and CDR2 are SGHTA and FQGNSA. V lost 5 bases and J lost 7; bases outside the gene matches: 11. The sample belongs to a study of T cells after yellow fever vaccination. MiXCR, run by TCRdb on the 5' RACE reads, gives a single entry per CDR3 protein. In the table there are hundreds of thousands of distinct CDR3 sequences, approximately 13% of which are singletons. The sequenced sample was PBMCs, obtained on the day of the yellow fever booster vaccination. This chain connects TRBV7-2 to TRBJ2-1; 7 nucleotides align to TRBD2. The source is a man aged 30-40 years who received the YFV17D yellow fever vaccine. CDR3 sequence reads: CASSRGDVAGNEQFF. Here the CDR3 DNA reads TGTGCCAGCAGCCGGGGGGACGTAGCGGGTAATGAGCAGTTCTTC. Drawing the rest from reference TRBV7-2 and TRBJ2-1, the complete variable domain is GAGVSQSPSNKVTEKGKDVELRCDPISGHTALYWYRQSLGQGLEFLIYFQGNSAPDKSGLPSDRFSAERTGGSVSTLTIQRTQQEDSAVYLCASSRGDVAGNEQFFGPGTRLTVL.